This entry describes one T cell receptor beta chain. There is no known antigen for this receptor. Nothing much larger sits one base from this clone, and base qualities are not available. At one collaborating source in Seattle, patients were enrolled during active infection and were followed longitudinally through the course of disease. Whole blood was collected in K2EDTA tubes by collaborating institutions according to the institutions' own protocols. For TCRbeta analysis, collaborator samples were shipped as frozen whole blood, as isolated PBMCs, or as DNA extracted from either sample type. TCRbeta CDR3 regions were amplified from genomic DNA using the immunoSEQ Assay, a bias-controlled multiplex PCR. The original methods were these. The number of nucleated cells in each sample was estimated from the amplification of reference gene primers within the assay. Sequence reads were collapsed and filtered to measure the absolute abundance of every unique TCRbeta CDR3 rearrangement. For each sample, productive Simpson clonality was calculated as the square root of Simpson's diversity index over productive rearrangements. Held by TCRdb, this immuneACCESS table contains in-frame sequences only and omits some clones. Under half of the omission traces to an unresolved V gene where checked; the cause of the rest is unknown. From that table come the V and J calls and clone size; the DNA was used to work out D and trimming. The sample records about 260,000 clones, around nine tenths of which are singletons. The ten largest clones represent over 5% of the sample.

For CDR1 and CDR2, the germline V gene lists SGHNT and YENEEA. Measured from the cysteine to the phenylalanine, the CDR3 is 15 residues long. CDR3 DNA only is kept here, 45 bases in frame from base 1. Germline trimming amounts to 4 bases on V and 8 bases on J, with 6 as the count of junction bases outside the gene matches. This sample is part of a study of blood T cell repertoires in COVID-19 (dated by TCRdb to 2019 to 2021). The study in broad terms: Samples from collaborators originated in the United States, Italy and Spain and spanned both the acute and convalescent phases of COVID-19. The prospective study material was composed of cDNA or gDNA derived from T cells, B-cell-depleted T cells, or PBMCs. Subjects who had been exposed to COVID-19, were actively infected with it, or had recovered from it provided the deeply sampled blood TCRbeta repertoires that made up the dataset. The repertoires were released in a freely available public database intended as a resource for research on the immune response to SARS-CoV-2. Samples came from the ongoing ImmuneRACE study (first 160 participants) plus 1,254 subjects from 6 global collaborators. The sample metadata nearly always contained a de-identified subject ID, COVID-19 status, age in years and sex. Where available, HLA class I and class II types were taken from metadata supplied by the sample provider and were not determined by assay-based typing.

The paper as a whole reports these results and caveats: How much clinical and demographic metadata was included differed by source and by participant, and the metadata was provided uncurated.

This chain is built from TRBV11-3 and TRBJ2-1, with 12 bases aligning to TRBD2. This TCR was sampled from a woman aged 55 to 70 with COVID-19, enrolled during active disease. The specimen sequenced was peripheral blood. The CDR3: CASSSGLAGIDEQFF. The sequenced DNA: TGTGCCAGCAGCTCCGGACTAGCGGGAATCGATGAGCAGTTCTTC. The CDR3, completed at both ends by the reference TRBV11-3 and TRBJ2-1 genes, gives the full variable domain EAGVVQSPRYKIIEKKQPVAFWCNPISGHNTLYWYLQNLGQGPELLIRYENEEAVDDSQLPKDRFSAERLKGVDSTLKIQPAELGDSAVYLCASSSGLAGIDEQFFGPGTRLTVL.